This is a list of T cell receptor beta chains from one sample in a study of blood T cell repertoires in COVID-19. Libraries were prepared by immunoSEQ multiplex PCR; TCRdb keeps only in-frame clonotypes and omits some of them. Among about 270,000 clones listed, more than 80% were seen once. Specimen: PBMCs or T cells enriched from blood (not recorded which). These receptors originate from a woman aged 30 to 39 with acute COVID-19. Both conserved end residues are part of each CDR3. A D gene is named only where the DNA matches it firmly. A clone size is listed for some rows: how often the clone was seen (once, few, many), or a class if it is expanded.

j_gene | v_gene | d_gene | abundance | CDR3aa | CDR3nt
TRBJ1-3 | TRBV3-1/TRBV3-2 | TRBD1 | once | CASSQSFVGDSSGNTIYF | TGTGCCAGCAGCCAGAGCTTCGTAGGGGACAGCTCTGGAAACACCATATATTTT
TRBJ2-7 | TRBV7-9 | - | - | CASSLLGWESYEQYF | TGTGCCAGCAGCTTGTTAGGGTGGGAGTCATACGAGCAGTACTTC
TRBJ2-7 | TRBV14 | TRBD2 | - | CASSQLAGARYEQYF | TGTGCCAGCAGCCAGCTAGCGGGAGCCAGGTACGAGCAGTACTTC
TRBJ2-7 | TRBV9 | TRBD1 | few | CASSPRDRLGYQQYF | TGTGCCAGCAGCCCCCGGGACAGGCTCGGGTACCAGCAGTACTTC
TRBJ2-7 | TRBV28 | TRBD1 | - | CASSMTGSAWSYEQYF | TGTGCCAGCAGTATGACAGGGAGTGCTTGGTCCTACGAGCAGTACTTC
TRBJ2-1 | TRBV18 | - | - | CASSQTQDRNEQFF | TGTGCCAGCTCACAGACACAGGATCGGAATGAGCAGTTCTTC
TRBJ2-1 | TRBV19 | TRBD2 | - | CASSFPGTSGSWYNEQFF | TGTGCCAGTAGCTTTCCCGGGACTAGCGGGAGTTGGTACAATGAGCAGTTCTTC
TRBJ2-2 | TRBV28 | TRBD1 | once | CASSSGQGVTGELFF | TGTGCCAGCAGTTCGGGACAGGGGGTCACCGGGGAGCTGTTTTTT
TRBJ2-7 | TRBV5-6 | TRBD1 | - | CASSINRGQEQYF | TGTGCCAGCAGCATAAACAGGGGGCAAGAGCAGTACTTC
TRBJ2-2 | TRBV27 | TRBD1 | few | CASSFPRDRGPGELFF | TGTGCCAGCAGTTTTCCCCGGGACAGGGGACCCGGGGAGCTGTTTTTT
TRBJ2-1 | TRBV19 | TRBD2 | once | CASSLSGSSYNEQFF | TGTGCCAGTAGTCTTAGCGGGAGCTCCTACAATGAGCAGTTCTTC
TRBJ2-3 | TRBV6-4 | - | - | CASSAGPADTQYF | TGTGCCAGCAGCGCTGGGCCCGCAGATACGCAGTATTTT
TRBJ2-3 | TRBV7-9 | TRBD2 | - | CASSLASGTTDTQYF | TGTGCCAGCAGCTTAGCTAGCGGGACTACAGATACGCAGTATTTT
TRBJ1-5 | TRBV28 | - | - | CASRTQGAGGDGQPQHF | TGTGCCAGCAGAACACAGGGAGCGGGGGGAGACGGGCAGCCCCAGCATTTT
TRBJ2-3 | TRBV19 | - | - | CAISFGGNTDTQYF | TGTGCCATCAGTTTTGGGGGGAACACAGATACGCAGTATTTT
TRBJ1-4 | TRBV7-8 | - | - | CASSVPGTAYNEKLFF | TGTGCCAGCAGCGTCCCGGGAACCGCTTATAATGAAAAACTGTTTTTT
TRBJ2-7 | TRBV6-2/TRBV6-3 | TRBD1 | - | CASSYSTGGTYEQYF | TGTGCCAGCAGTTACTCGACAGGGGGCACATACGAGCAGTACTTC
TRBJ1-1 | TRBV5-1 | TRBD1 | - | CASSLGQGMNTEAFF | TGCGCCAGCAGCTTGGGACAGGGCATGAACACTGAAGCTTTCTTT
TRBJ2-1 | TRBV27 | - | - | CASSQGTEQFF | TGTGCCAGCAGCCAGGGTACTGAGCAGTTCTTC
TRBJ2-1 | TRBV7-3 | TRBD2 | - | CASSSRLAGGPDEQFF | TGTGCCAGCAGCTCCCGACTAGCGGGAGGGCCCGATGAGCAGTTCTTC
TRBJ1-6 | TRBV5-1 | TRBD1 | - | CASSQTGFGNSPLHF | TGCGCCAGCAGCCAGACAGGGTTTGGTAATTCACCCCTCCACTTT
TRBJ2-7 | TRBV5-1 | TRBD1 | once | CASSLGGQGAWEQYF | TGCGCCAGCAGCTTGGGCGGACAGGGGGCGTGGGAGCAGTACTTC
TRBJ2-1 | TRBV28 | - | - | CASKLGGNNEQFF | TGTGCCAGCAAATTGGGGGGAAACAATGAGCAGTTCTTC
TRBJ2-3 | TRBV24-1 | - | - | CATSDEGVYTDTQYF | TGTGCCACCAGTGATGAGGGGGTGTACACAGATACGCAGTATTTT
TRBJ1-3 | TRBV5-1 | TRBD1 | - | CASSGPGQGPSGNTIYF | TGCGCCAGCAGCGGACCGGGACAGGGTCCCTCTGGAAACACCATATATTTT
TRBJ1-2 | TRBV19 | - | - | CASQILNYGYTF | TGTGCCAGTCAGATCCTTAACTATGGCTACACCTTC
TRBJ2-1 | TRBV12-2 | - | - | CASRLRQGAVGYNEQFF | TGTGCAAGTCGCCTCCGACAGGGGGCAGTCGGCTACAATGAGCAGTTCTTC
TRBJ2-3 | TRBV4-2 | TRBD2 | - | CASSQGLRGRSTDTQYF | TGTGCCAGCAGCCAAGGACTTCGCGGGAGGAGCACAGATACGCAGTATTTT
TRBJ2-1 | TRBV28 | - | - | CASRGRGAYNEQFF | TGTGCCAGCAGAGGGAGGGGGGCCTACAATGAGCAGTTCTTC
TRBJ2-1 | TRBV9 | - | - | CASSAPGSSYNEQFF | TGTGCCAGCAGCGCCCCCGGGAGCTCCTACAATGAGCAGTTCTTC
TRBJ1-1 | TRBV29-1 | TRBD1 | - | CSGNRGRETEAFF | TGCAGCGGGAACAGGGGGCGCGAGACTGAAGCTTTCTTT
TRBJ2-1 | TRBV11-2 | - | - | CASRSSAIKSSYNEQFF | TGTGCCAGCAGATCTAGTGCAATTAAGAGCTCCTACAATGAGCAGTTCTTC
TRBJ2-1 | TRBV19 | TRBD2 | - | CASSMGSGSRNEQFF | TGTGCCAGTAGTATGGGTAGCGGGAGTCGGAATGAGCAGTTCTTC